This T cell receptor (beta chain) was sequenced during a study of T-cell memory formation after mild COVID-19. Study-level findings and limits: Prior to infection, memory already included some responding clones, suggesting cross-reactive memory joined. CD4/CD8 balance characterized clones contracting day 15 to 85, and CD4+ skew characterized later expanders.

This CDR3 has 17 residues. The V segment lost 4 bases and the J segment 2 bases; nucleotides outside the gene matches: 8. From germline, CDR1 is SNHLY and CDR2 FYNNEI. One entry per CDR3 protein results from TCRdb running MiXCR on the 5' RACE reads. The repertoire holds roughly 580,000 distinct CDR3 sequences, with roughly 18% as singletons. Note on this clonotype: Its antigen is undetermined.

The J gene is TRBJ2-3, the V gene TRBV2; 11 bases are a match to TRBD2. The specimen sequenced was PBMCs or a T cell subset sorted from them (not recorded which). This TCR was sampled from an adult woman who had mild COVID-19 (a few samples of this study predate the infection). Cell type and time point are not known. The CDR3 loop reads CASSAGTSGTFTDTQYF. CDR3 nucleotide sequence: TGTGCCAGCAGTGCCGGGACTAGCGGCACTTTCACAGATACGCAGTATTTT.